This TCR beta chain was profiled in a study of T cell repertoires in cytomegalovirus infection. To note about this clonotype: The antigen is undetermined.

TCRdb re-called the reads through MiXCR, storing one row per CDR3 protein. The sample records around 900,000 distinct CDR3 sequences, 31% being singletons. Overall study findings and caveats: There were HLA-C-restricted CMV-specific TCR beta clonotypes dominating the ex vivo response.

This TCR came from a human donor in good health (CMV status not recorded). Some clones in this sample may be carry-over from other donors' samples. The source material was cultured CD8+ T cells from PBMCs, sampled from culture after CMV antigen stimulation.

The CDR3, as DNA: TGTGCCAGCACCCATATAGGGCAGGAGACCCAGTACTTC. This gives the protein CASTHIGQETQYF. J is TRBJ2-5 and V is TRBV27, with no clear D. V dropped 7 bases and J dropped 5 bases, with 14 bases sitting between them. Germline-derived CDR1 and CDR2 are MNHEY and SMNVEV (reference sequence). This CDR3 has 13 amino acids.